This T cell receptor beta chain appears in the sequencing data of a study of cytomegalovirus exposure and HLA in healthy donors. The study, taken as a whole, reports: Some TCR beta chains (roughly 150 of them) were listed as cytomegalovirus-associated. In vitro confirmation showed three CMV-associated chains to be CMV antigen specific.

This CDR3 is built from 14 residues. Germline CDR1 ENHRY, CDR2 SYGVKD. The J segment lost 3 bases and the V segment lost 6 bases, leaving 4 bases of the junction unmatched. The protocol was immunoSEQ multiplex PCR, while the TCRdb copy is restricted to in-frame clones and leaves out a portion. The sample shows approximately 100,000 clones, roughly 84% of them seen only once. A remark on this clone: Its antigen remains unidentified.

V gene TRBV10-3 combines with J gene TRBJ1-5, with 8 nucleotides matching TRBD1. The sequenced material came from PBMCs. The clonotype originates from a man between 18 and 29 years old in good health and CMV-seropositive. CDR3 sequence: CAIRKDRDNQPQHF. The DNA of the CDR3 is TGTGCCATCAGGAAGGACAGGGACAATCAGCCCCAGCATTTT.